This T cell receptor beta chain was sequenced in a study of T cell changes during pregnancy in multiple sclerosis (dated by TCRdb to about 2019). Background for the entire study: The study looked at changes in the T cell repertoire across pregnancy in women with multiple sclerosis.

Libraries were constructed by the immunoSEQ multiplex PCR assay. What TCRdb holds here is the immuneACCESS table cut down to in-frame rearrangements. Part of the clones is not present; checked against another copy, under half of the missing clones reflect an unresolved V gene, and the others are unexplained. The sample table lists approximately 92,000 clones, approximately 93% of them with a count of one. Almost 1% of the sample rests with the top ten. V is pruned by 2 bases and J by 6 bases, leaving 10 bases of the junction without a gene match. CDR1 and CDR2 are read off the germline V gene (reference sequence) as MNHEY and SMNVEV. The CDR3 runs 16 residues from the cysteine to the phenylalanine. Only the CDR3 portion is preserved as DNA: 48 bases, with reading frame beginning at the first base. About this clone itself: There is no known antigen for this receptor. No quality values exist for individual bases; no much larger clone is one base distant.

The clonotype was recovered from a female donor with multiple sclerosis, enrolled in a pregnancy study. This chain is built from TRBV27 and TRBJ1-5; 7 bases in the middle match TRBD1. Sequences were derived from peripheral blood, sampled after pregnancy. The DNA sequence is TGTGCCAGCAGTTTAATGGGCACAGGGGTGGGTCAGCCCCAGCATTTT. This codes for CASSLMGTGVGQPQHF.